This TCR beta chain is drawn from a study of identical twins. This CDR3 has 13 residues. Germline assignment: CDR1 SGHNT and CDR2 YENEEA. V lost 4 bases to trimming and J lost 5 bases, with 11 bases between them. This clonotype turned up a few times. A universal primer site was created by template switching, with the cDNA bearing unique molecular identifiers. TCRdb analysed the 5' RACE reads with MiXCR anew, one entry per CDR3 protein. The data show about 790,000 distinct CDR3 sequences, over 15% seen once. Another study also made use of these data, one on T cells expressing NK-cell markers. That report notes: In the group of eight sequenced donors, seven were HCMV-seropositive and one was seronegative.

The sample consisted of PBMCs. The TCR originated in a woman aged 18-30 years in good health. The chain uses TRBV11-3 and TRBJ1-2, with D possibly matching TRBD1 (6 bases). The DNA of the CDR3 is TGTGCCAGCAGCTCCCAACAGGGATATGGCTACACCTTC. It specifies CASSSQQGYGYTF.